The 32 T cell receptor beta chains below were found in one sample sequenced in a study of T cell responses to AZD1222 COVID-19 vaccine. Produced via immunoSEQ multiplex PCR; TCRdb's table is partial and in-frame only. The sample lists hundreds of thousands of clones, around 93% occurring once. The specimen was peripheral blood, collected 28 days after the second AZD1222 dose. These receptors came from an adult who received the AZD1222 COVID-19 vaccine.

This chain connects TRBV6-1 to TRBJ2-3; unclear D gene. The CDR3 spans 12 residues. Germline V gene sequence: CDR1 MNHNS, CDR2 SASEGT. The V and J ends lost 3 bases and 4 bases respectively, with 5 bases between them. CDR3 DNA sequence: TGTGCCAGCAGTGAGGGTGCAGATACGCAGTATTTT. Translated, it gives CASSEGADTQYF.

The CDR3 spells CASSTGQGDGYTF. CDR3 nucleotide sequence: TGTGCCAGCAGCACAGGACAGGGGGACGGCTACACCTTC. J is TRBJ1-2 and V is TRBV9; 10 bases map to TRBD1. The length of the CDR3 is 13 residues. The V and J ends lost 4 bases and 8 bases, in that order; junction bases with no gene match: 5. Germline assignment: CDR1 SGDLS and CDR2 YYNGEE.

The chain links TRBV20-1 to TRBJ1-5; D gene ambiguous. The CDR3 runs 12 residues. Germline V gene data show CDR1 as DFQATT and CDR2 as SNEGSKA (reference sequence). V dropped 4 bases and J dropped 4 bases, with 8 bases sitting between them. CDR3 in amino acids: CSANEANQPQHF. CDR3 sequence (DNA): TGCAGTGCTAATGAGGCGAATCAGCCCCAGCATTTT.

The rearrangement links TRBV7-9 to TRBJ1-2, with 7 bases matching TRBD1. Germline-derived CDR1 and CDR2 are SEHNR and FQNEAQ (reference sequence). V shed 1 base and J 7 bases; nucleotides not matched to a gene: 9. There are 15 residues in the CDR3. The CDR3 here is CASSLDQTGRLGYTF. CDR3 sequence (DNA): TGTGCCAGCAGCTTAGACCAGACAGGGAGGCTTGGCTACACCTTC.

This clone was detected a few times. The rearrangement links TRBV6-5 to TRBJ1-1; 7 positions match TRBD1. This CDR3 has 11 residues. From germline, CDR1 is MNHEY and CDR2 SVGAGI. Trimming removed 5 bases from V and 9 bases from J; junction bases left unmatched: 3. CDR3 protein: CASSTDRKAFF. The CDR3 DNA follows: TGTGCCAGCAGTACGGACAGGAAAGCTTTCTTT.

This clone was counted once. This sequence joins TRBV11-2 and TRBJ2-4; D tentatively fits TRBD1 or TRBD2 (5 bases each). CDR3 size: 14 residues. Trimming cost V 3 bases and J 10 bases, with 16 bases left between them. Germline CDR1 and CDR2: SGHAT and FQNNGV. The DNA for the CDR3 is TGTGCCAGCAGCTTCCGGGACCCTCTCTCGATTCAGTACTTC. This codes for CASSFRDPLSIQYF.

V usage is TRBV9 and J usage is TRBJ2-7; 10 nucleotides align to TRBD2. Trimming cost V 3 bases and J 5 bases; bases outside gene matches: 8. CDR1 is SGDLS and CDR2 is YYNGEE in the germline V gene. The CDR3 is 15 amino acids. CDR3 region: CASSGGLADIHEQYF. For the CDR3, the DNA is TGTGCCAGCAGCGGAGGACTAGCGGATATACACGAGCAGTACTTC.

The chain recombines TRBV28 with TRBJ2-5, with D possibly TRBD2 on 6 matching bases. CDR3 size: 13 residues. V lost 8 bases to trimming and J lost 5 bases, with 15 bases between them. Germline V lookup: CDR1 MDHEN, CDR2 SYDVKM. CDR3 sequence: CASQGGVMETQYF. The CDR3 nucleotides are TGTGCCAGCCAGGGAGGCGTCATGGAGACCCAGTACTTC.

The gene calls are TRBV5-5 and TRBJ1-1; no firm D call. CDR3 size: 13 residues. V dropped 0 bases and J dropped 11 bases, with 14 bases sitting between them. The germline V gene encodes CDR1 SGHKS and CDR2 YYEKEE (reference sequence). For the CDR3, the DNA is TGTGCCAGCAGCTTGGCCGGGAGAGGTGATGCTTTCTTT. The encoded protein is CASSLAGRGDAFF.

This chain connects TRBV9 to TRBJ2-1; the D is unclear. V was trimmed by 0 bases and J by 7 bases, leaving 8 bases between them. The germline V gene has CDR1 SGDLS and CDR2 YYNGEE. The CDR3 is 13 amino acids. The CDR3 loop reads CASSVGVQNEQFF. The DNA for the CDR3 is TGTGCCAGCAGCGTAGGTGTCCAAAATGAGCAGTTCTTC.

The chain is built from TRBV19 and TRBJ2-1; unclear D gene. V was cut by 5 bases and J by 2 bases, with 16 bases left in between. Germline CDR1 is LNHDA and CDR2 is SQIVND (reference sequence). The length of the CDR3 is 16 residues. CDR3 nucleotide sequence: TGTGCCAGTAGTTCCCTTGGAGCTCGGACCTACAATGAGCAGTTCTTC. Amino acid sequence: CASSSLGARTYNEQFF.

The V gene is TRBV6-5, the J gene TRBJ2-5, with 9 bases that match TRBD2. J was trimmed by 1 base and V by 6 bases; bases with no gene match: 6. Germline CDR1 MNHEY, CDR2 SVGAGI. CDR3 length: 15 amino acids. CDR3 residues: CASRPGLASQETQYF. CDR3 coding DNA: TGTGCCAGCAGACCGGGACTAGCTAGCCAAGAGACCCAGTACTTC.

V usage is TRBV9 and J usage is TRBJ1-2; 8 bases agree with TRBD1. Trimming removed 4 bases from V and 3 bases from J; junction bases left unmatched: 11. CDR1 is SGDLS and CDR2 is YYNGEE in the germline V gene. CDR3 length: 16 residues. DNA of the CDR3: TGTGCCAGCAGCCTTCACACAGGGGGGATTGACTATGGCTACACCTTC. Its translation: CASSLHTGGIDYGYTF.

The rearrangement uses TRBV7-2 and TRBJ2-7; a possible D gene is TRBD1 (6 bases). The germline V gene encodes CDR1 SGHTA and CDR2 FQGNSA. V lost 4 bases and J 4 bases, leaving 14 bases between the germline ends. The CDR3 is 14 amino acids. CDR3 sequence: CASSSPGHRYEQYF. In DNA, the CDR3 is TGTGCCAGCAGCTCACCGGGACACCGATACGAGCAGTACTTC. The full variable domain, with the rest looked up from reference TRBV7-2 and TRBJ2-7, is GAGVSQSPSNKVTEKGKDVELRCDPISGHTALYWYRQSLGQGLEFLIYFQGNSAPDKSGLPSDRFSAERTGGSVSTLTIQRTQQEDSAVYLCASSSPGHRYEQYFGPGTRLTVT.

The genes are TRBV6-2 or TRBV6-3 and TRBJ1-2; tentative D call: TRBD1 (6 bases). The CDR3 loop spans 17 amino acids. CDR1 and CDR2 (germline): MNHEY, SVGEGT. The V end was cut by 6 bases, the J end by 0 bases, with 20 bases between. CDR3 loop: CASSLTLGQKSNYGYTF. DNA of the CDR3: TGTGCCAGCAGCCTAACCCTCGGACAGAAATCTAACTATGGCTACACCTTC.

CDR3 coding DNA: TGTGCCAGCAGCTTGGATGGGTCATACACCGTGGACTATGGCTACACCTTC. Translating gives CASSLDGSYTVDYGYTF. The V and J genes are TRBV5-4 and TRBJ1-2, with D hard to call. Germline V gene lookup returns CDR1 SGHNT and CDR2 YYREEE (reference sequence). CDR3 size: 17 residues. V was pared by 0 bases and J by 3 bases, with 18 bases between.

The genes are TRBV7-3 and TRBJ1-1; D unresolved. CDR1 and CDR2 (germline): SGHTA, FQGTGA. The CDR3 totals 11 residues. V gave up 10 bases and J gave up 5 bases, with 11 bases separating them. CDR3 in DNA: TGTGCCATCCTAAGGGAGACTGAAGCTTTCTTT. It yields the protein CAILRETEAFF. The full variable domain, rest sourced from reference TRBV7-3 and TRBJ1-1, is GAGVSQTPSNKVTEKGKYVELRCDPISGHTALYWYRQSLGQGPEFLIYFQGTGAADDSGLPNDRFFAVRPEGSVSTLKIQRTERGDSAVYLCAILRETEAFFGQGTRLTVV.

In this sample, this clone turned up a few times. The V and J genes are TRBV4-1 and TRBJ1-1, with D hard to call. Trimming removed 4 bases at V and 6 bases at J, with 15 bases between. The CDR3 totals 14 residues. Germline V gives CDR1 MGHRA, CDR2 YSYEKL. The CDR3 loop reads CASSLNRWAAEAFF. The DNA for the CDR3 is TGCGCCAGCAGCCTCAATAGGTGGGCAGCTGAAGCTTTCTTT.

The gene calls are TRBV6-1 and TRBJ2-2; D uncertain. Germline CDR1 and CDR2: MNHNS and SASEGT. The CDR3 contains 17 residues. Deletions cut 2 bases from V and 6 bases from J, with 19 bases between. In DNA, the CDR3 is TGTGCCAGCAGTGAATACCCCATAAAGGTTAGACCCGGGGAGCTGTTTTTT. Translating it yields CASSEYPIKVRPGELFF.

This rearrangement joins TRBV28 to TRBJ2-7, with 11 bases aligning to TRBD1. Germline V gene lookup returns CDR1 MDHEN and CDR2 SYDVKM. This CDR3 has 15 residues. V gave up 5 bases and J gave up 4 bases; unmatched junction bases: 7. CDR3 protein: CASSPWTGGHYEQYF. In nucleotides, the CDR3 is TGTGCCAGCAGTCCTTGGACAGGGGGCCATTACGAGCAGTACTTC.

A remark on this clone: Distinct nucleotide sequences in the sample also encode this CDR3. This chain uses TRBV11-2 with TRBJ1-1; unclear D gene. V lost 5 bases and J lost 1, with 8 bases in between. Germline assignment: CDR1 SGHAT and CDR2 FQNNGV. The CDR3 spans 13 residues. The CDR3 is CASSLGSNTEAFF. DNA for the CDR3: TGTGCCAGCAGCCTAGGCTCGAACACTGAAGCTTTCTTT.

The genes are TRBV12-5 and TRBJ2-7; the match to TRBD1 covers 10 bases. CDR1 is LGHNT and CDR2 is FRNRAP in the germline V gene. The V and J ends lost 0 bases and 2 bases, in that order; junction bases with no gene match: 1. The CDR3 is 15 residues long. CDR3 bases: TGTGCTAGTGGTTTGGTGGGACAGGGGACCTACGAGCAGTACTTC. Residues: CASGLVGQGTYEQYF.

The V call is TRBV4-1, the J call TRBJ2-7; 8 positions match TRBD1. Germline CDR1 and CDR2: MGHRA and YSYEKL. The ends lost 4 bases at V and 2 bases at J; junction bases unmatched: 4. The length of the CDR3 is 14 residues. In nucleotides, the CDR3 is TGCGCCAGCAGCCCCCGGGACAGGACCTACGAGCAGTACTTC. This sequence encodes CASSPRDRTYEQYF.

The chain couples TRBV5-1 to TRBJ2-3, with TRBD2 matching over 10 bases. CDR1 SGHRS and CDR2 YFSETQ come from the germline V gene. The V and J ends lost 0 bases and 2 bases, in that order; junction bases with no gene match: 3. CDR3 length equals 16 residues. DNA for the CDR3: TGCGCCAGCAGCTTGGGGGGACTAGCGAACACAGATACGCAGTATTTT. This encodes CASSLGGLANTDTQYF.

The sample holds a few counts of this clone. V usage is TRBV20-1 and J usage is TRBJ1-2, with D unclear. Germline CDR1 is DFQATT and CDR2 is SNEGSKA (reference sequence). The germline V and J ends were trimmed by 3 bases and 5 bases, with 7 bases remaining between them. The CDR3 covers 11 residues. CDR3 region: CSASLGYGYTF. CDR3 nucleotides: TGCAGTGCTAGCTTGGGGTATGGCTACACCTTC.

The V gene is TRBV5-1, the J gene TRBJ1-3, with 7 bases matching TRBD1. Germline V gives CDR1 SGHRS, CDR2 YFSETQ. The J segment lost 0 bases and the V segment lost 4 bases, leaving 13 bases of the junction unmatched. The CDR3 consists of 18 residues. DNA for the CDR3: TGCGCCAGCAGCCTGGGGACAGTTCCTAAGGCCTCTGGAAACACCATATATTTT. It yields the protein CASSLGTVPKASGNTIYF.

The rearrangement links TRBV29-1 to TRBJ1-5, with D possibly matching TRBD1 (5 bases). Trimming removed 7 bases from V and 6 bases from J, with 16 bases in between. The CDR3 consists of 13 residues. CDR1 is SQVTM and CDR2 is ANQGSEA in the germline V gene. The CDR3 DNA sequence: TGCAGCGCTCAGGGAGGTCCCCGTCAGCCCCAGCATTTT. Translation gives CSAQGGPRQPQHF.

CDR3 DNA sequence: TGTGCCAGCAGTTTCCATGACCTGGGGCCGTCTAATGAAAAACTGTTTTTT. As protein: CASSFHDLGPSNEKLFF. V is TRBV27 and J is TRBJ1-4; D perhaps matches TRBD1 (5 bases). V was trimmed by 3 bases and J by 3 bases, leaving 17 bases between them. Germline CDR1 MNHEY, CDR2 SMNVEV (reference sequence). The CDR3 is 17 residues long.

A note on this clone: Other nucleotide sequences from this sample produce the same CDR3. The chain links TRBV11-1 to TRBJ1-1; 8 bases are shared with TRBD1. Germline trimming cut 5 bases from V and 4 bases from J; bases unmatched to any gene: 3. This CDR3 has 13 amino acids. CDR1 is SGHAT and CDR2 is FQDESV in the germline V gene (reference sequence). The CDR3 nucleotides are TGTGCCAGCAGCCTAACAGGGGGCACTGAAGCTTTCTTT. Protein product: CASSLTGGTEAFF.

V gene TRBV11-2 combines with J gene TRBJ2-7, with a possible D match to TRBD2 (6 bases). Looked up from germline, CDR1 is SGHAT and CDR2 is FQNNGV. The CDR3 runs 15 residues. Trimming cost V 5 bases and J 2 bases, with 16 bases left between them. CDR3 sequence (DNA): TGTGCCAGCAGCCCCCGGGCCTCGGGGGCCTACGAGCAGTACTTC. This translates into CASSPRASGAYEQYF.

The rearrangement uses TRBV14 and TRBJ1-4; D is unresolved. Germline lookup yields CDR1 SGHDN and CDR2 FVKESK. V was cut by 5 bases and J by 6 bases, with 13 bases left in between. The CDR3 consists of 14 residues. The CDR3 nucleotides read TGTGCCAGCAGCAAAGGGCGCGTGTATGAAAAACTGTTTTTT. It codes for CASSKGRVYEKLFF. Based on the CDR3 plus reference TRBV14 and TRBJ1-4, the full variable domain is EAGVTQFPSHSVIEKGQTVTLRCDPISGHDNLYWYRRVMGKEIKFLLHFVKESKQDESGMPNNRFLAERTGGTYSTLKVQPAELEDSGVYFCASSKGRVYEKLFFGSGTQLSVL.

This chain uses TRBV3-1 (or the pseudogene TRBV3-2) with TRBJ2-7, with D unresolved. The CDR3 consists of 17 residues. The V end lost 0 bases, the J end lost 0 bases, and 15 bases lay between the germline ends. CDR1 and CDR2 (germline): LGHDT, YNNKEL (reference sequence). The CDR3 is CASSQESGRRSSYEQYF. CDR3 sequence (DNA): TGTGCCAGCAGCCAAGAGTCGGGTCGAAGGAGCTCCTACGAGCAGTACTTC.